Each of the 8 T cell receptor beta chains below was sequenced from the same sample in a study of T-cell memory formation after mild COVID-19. TCRdb called the 5' RACE reads again in MiXCR, with one record for every CDR3 protein. The data show just under 350,000 distinct CDR3 sequences, 10% to 15% seen once. The sequenced material came from PBMCs or a T cell subset sorted from them (not recorded which). Receptors originate from a man aged 18 to 30 who had mild COVID-19 (a few samples of this study predate the infection). Cell type and time point are not known.

J is TRBJ1-5 and V is TRBV2; possibly TRBD1 for D (5 bases). Per germline, CDR1 SNHLY and CDR2 FYNNEI. Trimming took 2 bases from V and 7 from J, leaving 9 bases between them. This CDR3 has 13 amino acids. CDR3 nucleotides: TGTGCCAGCAGTGAAAAAGGGGAGCAGCCCCAGCATTTT. Its protein is CASSEKGEQPQHF.

This clonotype turned up a few times. The chain combines TRBV6-5 with TRBJ1-3; D unclear. Germline lookup yields CDR1 MNHEY and CDR2 SVGAGI. The CDR3 totals 14 residues. Deletions cut 6 bases from V and 4 bases from J, with 13 bases between. The CDR3 DNA is TGTGCCAGCAGACGAGAATCGGCCGGAAACACCATATATTTT. Translated, it gives CASRRESAGNTIYF.

This clonotype showed up many times. This chain joins TRBV4-3 and TRBJ2-3; the match to TRBD2 covers 8 bases. The V gene end was trimmed by 4 bases and the J gene end by 3 bases; junction bases not matched to a gene: 12. The germline V gene encodes CDR1 LGHNA and CDR2 YSLEER. The CDR3 is 17 residues long. CDR3 in amino acids: CASSLSSRGGITDTQYF. CDR3 DNA sequence: TGCGCCAGCAGCCTCTCTAGTCGGGGGGGCATTACAGATACGCAGTATTTT.

The chain couples TRBV29-1 to TRBJ1-2; 9 bases match TRBD1. The ends lost 0 bases at V and 7 bases at J; junction bases unmatched: 9. The CDR3 is 15 amino acids. Germline V lookup: CDR1 SQVTM, CDR2 ANQGSEA. The CDR3 DNA reads as TGCAGCGTTGAAGATATACAGGGGGCGGTGGGTGGCTACACCTTC. Its translation: CSVEDIQGAVGGYTF.

In this sample, this clonotype turned up a few times. CDR3 in amino acids: CASSKTRINIQYF. The DNA of the CDR3 is TGTGCCAGCAGCAAGACTCGGATTAACATTCAGTACTTC. The gene calls are TRBV21-1 and TRBJ2-4. TRBV21-1 is annotated as a pseudogene. This CDR3 is built from 13 residues.

This chain joins TRBV2 and TRBJ2-3, with D possibly matching TRBD1 (6 bases). The germline V and J ends were trimmed by 8 bases and 1 base, with 13 bases remaining between them. The length of the CDR3 is 14 residues. Germline V gene lookup returns CDR1 SNHLY and CDR2 FYNNEI. The CDR3 spells CASVGDTRTDTQYF. For the CDR3, the DNA is TGTGCCAGCGTGGGGGACACTCGCACAGATACGCAGTATTTT.

The chain links TRBV20-1 to TRBJ2-7; D perhaps matches TRBD1 (6 bases). Germline V lookup: CDR1 DFQATT, CDR2 SNEGSKA (reference sequence). The CDR3 is made up of 13 amino acids. The V end was cut by 3 bases, the J end by 0 bases, with 9 bases between. CDR3 in amino acids: CSARTDSSYEQYV. The CDR3 DNA follows: TGCAGTGCTAGGACGGACAGCTCCTACGAGCAGTACGTC.

The table lists this clonotype with a few counts. The V gene is TRBV5-1, the J gene TRBJ1-3; TRBD1 is a possible D gene (5 bases). Germline loops: CDR1 SGHRS, CDR2 YFSETQ. The CDR3 spans 14 residues. V was cut by 3 bases and J by 2 bases, with 9 bases left in between. DNA of the CDR3: TGCGCCAGCAGCTCGGGGGACCCTGGAAACACCATATATTTT. It codes for CASSSGDPGNTIYF.